The 4 T cell receptor beta chains below were found in one sample sequenced in a study of shared clonotypes between healthy human individuals. Profiled with immunoSEQ multiplex PCR; TCRdb holds only in-frame clones, not every one. The sample records about 470,000 clones, about 76% being singletons. Sequencing was done on a sample of PBMCs. The receptors were sampled from a woman aged 40 to 49 in good health. Some clones in this sample may be carry-over from other donors' samples.

The chain carries TRBV30 and TRBJ2-2; 9 nucleotides agree with TRBD1. This CDR3 contains 18 residues. Trimming cost V 2 bases and J 4 bases; bases outside gene matches: 14. Per germline, CDR1 GTSNPN and CDR2 SVGIG (reference sequence). In DNA, the CDR3 is TGTGCCTGGAGTCGACGTACAGGGGGCGCTGGGGTCACCGGGGAGCTGTTTTTT. It is translated as CAWSRRTGGAGVTGELFF.

The table lists this clone with a count of one. The chain is built from TRBV5-4 and TRBJ2-1; perhaps TRBD2 as D (5 bases). The CDR3 consists of 13 residues. The V gene lost 3 bases and the J gene lost 5 bases, with 9 bases spanning the gap. Per germline, CDR1 SGHNT and CDR2 YYREEE (reference sequence). This CDR3 reads CASSYGENNEQFF. The CDR3, as DNA: TGTGCCAGCAGCTACGGGGAAAACAATGAGCAGTTCTTC.

This rearrangement joins TRBV29-1 to TRBJ2-5, with a possible D match to TRBD2 (6 bases). The last part of the DNA fits TRBJ2-7 better; the J call may be wrong. Germline V gene sequence: CDR1 SQVTM, CDR2 ANQGSEA. The CDR3 is 11 residues long. The CDR3 loop is CSVGGAYEQYF. The DNA of the CDR3 is TGCAGCGTGGGGGGAGCCTACGAGCAGTACTTC.

The chain has TRBV10-3 and TRBJ2-2, with D maybe TRBD2 (5 bases). The length of the CDR3 is 14 residues. The V end lost 6 bases, the J end lost 6 bases, and 14 bases lay between the germline ends. CDR1 and CDR2 from the germline V gene are ENHRY and SYGVKD. CDR3 nucleotides: TGTGCCATCAGCGTGAGGGTGGACGCCGGGGAGCTGTTTTTT. Its translation is CAISVRVDAGELFF.